This T cell receptor beta chain was documented in a study of control samples from healthy donors and cancer patients. The protocol was immunoSEQ multiplex PCR, while the TCRdb copy is restricted to in-frame clones and leaves out a portion. The data contain 150,000 to 200,000 clones, 85% to 95% of them singletons. The germline gives CDR1 LGHNA, CDR2 YSLEER. Germline trimming cut 1 base from V and 5 bases from J; bases unmatched to any gene: 4. The CDR3 is 16 amino acids. V and J are TRBV4-3 and TRBJ2-2; 10 bases are shared with TRBD2. Sequenced sample: blood. This TCR was recovered from a man in his thirties or forties in good health. CDR3 bases: TGCGCCAGCAGCCAAGGGGTTAGCGGGGGGACCGGGGAGCTGTTTTTT. It codes for CASSQGVSGGTGELFF.